The 32 T cell receptor beta chains listed next were all sequenced from one sample in a study of cytomegalovirus exposure and HLA in healthy donors. Primers included in the PCR were 60 Vbeta and 13 Jbeta primers. Libraries were prepared by immunoSEQ multiplex PCR; TCRdb keeps only in-frame clonotypes and omits some of them. This table has approximately 200,000 clones, approximately 80% appearing once. Sequenced sample: PBMCs. The receptors derive from a young woman in good health and CMV-seropositive.

This clone is labeled as medium-sized. The chain couples TRBV14 to TRBJ1-1, with D possibly matching TRBD1 (5 bases). V was cut by 1 base and J by 6 bases, with 9 bases left in between. This CDR3 is built from 13 residues. The germline V gene has CDR1 SGHDN and CDR2 FVKESK. The DNA for the CDR3 is TGTGCCAGCAGCCAAGTCCGGGGGGCTGAAGCTTTCTTT. Its protein product is CASSQVRGAEAFF.

J is TRBJ2-2 and V is TRBV7-3; perhaps TRBD1 as D (5 bases). Germline assignment: CDR1 SGHTA and CDR2 FQGTGA. V shed 10 bases and J shed 2 bases, with 11 bases lying between them. CDR3 length: 13 amino acids. The DNA for the CDR3 is TGTGCCACAGGGCAGGGAAACACCGGGGAGCTGTTTTTT. Its translation: CATGQGNTGELFF.

The gene calls are TRBV4-1 and TRBJ2-2; TRBD2 aligns across 7 bases. Losses at the gene ends were 2 bases for V and 2 bases for J; bases not matched to a gene: 5. Germline CDR1 reads MGHRA; CDR2 reads YSYEKL. The CDR3 loop spans 16 amino acids. In DNA form, the CDR3 reads TGCGCCAGCAGCCAACTAGCGGTTATCAACACCGGGGAGCTGTTTTTT. Encoded protein: CASSQLAVINTGELFF.

This clone was seen just once. The chain employs TRBV5-4 and TRBJ1-4; 9 positions agree with TRBD1. The V gene's germline CDR1 is SGHNT and CDR2 YYREEE (reference sequence). V shed 4 bases, J shed 0 bases, and the junction held 7 bases outside the gene matches. This CDR3 is built from 17 residues. The CDR3 sequence: CASSQPTGGATNEKLFF. The CDR3 DNA follows: TGTGCCAGCAGCCAGCCGACAGGGGGAGCAACTAATGAAAAACTGTTTTTT. Variable domain in full (rest from reference TRBV5-4 and TRBJ1-4): ETGVTQSPTHLIKTRGQQVTLRCSSQSGHNTVSWYQQALGQGPQFIFQYYREEENGRGNFPPRFSGLQFPNYSSELNVNALELDDSALYLCASSQPTGGATNEKLFFGSGTQLSVL.

CDR3 region: CASSYGSSNEQFF. The CDR3 coding sequence is TGTGCCAGCAGTTACGGGAGCTCCAATGAGCAGTTCTTC. V gene TRBV6-5 combines with J gene TRBJ2-1; maybe TRBD2 (5 bases). The germline CDR1 and CDR2 sequences are MNHEY and SVGAGI. V was pared by 2 bases and J by 6 bases, with 8 bases between. The CDR3 has 13 amino acids.

The rearrangement uses TRBV1 and TRBJ2-5; TRBD1 was called by the table and not checked on the DNA. Gene TRBJ2-7 matches the end of the DNA better, so the J call may be wrong. TRBV1 is a known pseudogene. This CDR3 has 14 residues. CDR3 sequence reads: CTSSSGTGIYEQYF. In DNA form, the CDR3 reads TGCACCAGCAGCTCCGGGACAGGGATCTACGAGCAGTACTTC.

The CDR3 region is CATQLGLGAGELFF. The CDR3, as DNA: TGTGCCACCCAACTGGGACTAGGAGCCGGGGAGCTGTTTTTT. The chain joins TRBV15 to TRBJ2-2, with 8 bases fitting TRBD2. Germline assignment: CDR1 LNHNV and CDR2 YYDKDF (reference sequence). The CDR3 sequence is 14 residues long. V trimming: 8 bases; J trimming: 6 bases; junction bases outside the gene matches: 8. The full variable domain, with the rest looked up from reference TRBV15 and TRBJ2-2, is DAMVIQNPRYQVTQFGKPVTLSCSQTLNHNVMYWYQQKSSQAPKLLFHYYDKDFNNEADTPDNFQSRRPNTSFCFLDIRSPGLGDTAMYLCATQLGLGAGELFFGEGSRLTVL.

The chain has TRBV5-1 and TRBJ2-5; TRBD2 matches at 7 bases. The closer fit of TRBJ2-7 to the DNA end suggests the J call may be wrong. In germline, CDR1 is SGHRS, CDR2 YFSETQ. The CDR3 contains 17 residues. In DNA form, the CDR3 reads TGCGCCAGCAGCTTGGCCTTTCGTGGGGGGGGGACCTACGAGCAGTACTTC. It yields the protein CASSLAFRGGGTYEQYF.

Here the CDR3 reads CASSLAGMGPGYTF. The CDR3 nucleotides read TGCGCCAGCAGCTTGGCCGGCATGGGGCCGGGCTACACCTTC. This sequence joins TRBV5-1 and TRBJ1-2, with D perhaps TRBD1 (5 bases). Germline-derived CDR1 and CDR2 are SGHRS and YFSETQ. The CDR3 is made up of 14 amino acids. V gave up 0 bases and J gave up 8 bases, with 14 bases separating them.

V usage is TRBV2 and J usage is TRBJ1-4; 7 bases are a match to TRBD1. Losses at the gene ends were 7 bases for V and 8 bases for J; bases not matched to a gene: 4. CDR3 length: 12 residues. Looked up from germline, CDR1 is SNHLY and CDR2 is FYNNEI. The CDR3 protein is CASTQGWEKLFF. In nucleotides, the CDR3 is TGTGCCAGCACACAGGGGTGGGAAAAACTGTTTTTT. The full variable domain, with the rest looked up from reference TRBV2 and TRBJ1-4, is EPEVTQTPSHQVTQMGQEVILRCVPISNHLYFYWYRQILGQKVEFLVSFYNNEISEKSEIFDDQFSVERPDGSNFTLKIRSTKLEDSAMYFCASTQGWEKLFFGSGTQLSVL.

V and J are TRBV2 and TRBJ1-1, with D possibly matching TRBD1 (5 bases). Between the trimmed V and J ends, which lost 4 bases and 4 bases, there was a span of 13 bases. This CDR3 is 14 amino acids long. Germline CDR1 reads SNHLY; CDR2 reads FYNNEI. As DNA, the CDR3 is TGTGCCAGCAGTGTGGGCGGGGGGGTCACTGAAGCTTTCTTT. Protein: CASSVGGGVTEAFF.

The chain recombines TRBV5-4 with TRBJ2-4; perhaps TRBD1 as D (5 bases). The germline V gene encodes CDR1 SGHNT and CDR2 YYREEE (reference sequence). The length of the CDR3 is 15 residues. The ends were cut back, 0 bases at V and 2 bases at J, with 9 bases in the middle. The chain's CDR3 is CASSLVQGPKNIQYF. The CDR3, as DNA: TGTGCCAGCAGCTTGGTTCAGGGCCCCAAAAACATTCAGTACTTC.

The rearrangement joins TRBV6-5 to TRBJ2-1; possible D gene TRBD1, 6 bases. The CDR3 has 15 amino acids. The germline V gene encodes CDR1 MNHEY and CDR2 SVGAGI. V lost 6 bases, J lost 8 bases, and 20 bases lay in between. CDR3 loop: CASRPDSFGADEQFF. The CDR3 DNA sequence: TGTGCCAGCAGACCGGACAGCTTCGGGGCGGATGAGCAGTTCTTC.

The rearrangement joins TRBV4-1 to TRBJ2-5; the match to TRBD1 covers 9 bases. The V and J ends lost 2 bases and 5 bases, in that order; junction bases with no gene match: 3. Germline CDR1 reads MGHRA; CDR2 reads YSYEKL. The CDR3 is made up of 14 amino acids. This CDR3 reads CASSQNRGPETQYF. Written as DNA, the CDR3 is TGCGCCAGCAGCCAAAACAGGGGGCCCGAGACCCAGTACTTC.

The rearrangement links TRBV4-1 to TRBJ2-6, with TRBD1 matching 7 bases. There are 17 residues in the CDR3. V dropped 4 bases and J dropped 0; count of bases not matched to a gene: 6. Germline values: CDR1 MGHRA, CDR2 YSYEKL. Here the CDR3 DNA reads TGCGCCAGCAGCCGCGGACAGGCCAACTCTGGGGCCAACGTCCTGACTTTC. Its translation: CASSRGQANSGANVLTF.

The chain couples TRBV2 to TRBJ2-7; a weak D match, TRBD2 (5 bases). CDR1 is SNHLY, CDR2 FYNNEI, per germline. V dropped 10 bases and J dropped 3 bases, with 13 bases sitting between them. This CDR3 comprises 12 residues. The DNA of the CDR3 is TGTGCCATCAACTCGGGATTCTACGAGCAGTACGTC. It encodes CAINSGFYEQYV.

The rearrangement links TRBV2 to TRBJ1-2; D is unresolved. Germline V gene data show CDR1 as SNHLY and CDR2 as FYNNEI. The V end lost 4 bases, the J end lost 8 bases, and 8 bases lay between the germline ends. The CDR3 length is 11 residues. The CDR3 loop is CASSGTGGYTF. Written as DNA, the CDR3 is TGTGCCAGCAGTGGGACGGGAGGCTACACCTTC.

The chain is built from TRBV27 and TRBJ2-1; D remains unclear. The CDR3 is 11 residues long. Germline V gives CDR1 MNHEY, CDR2 SMNVEV (reference sequence). V was trimmed by 2 bases and J by 9 bases, leaving 5 bases between them. The CDR3 loop is CASSLGAEQFF. The CDR3 DNA reads TGTGCCAGCAGTTTAGGAGCTGAGCAGTTCTTC.

The genes are TRBV6-1 and TRBJ1-2; 9 nucleotides match TRBD1. Germline lookup yields CDR1 MNHNS and CDR2 SASEGT. V trimming: 4 bases; J trimming: 4 bases; junction bases outside the gene matches: 10. There are 16 residues in the CDR3. The CDR3: CASSARTGGAGYGYTF. The CDR3 DNA reads TGTGCCAGCAGTGCGCGCACAGGGGGCGCTGGCTATGGCTACACCTTC.

The chain has TRBV6-4 and TRBJ1-1; D is possibly TRBD1 (6 bases). Germline V gives CDR1 MRHNA, CDR2 SNTAGT. V was pared by 0 bases and J by 5 bases, with 13 bases between. This CDR3 region has 15 residues. CDR3 sequence reads: CASSDSGGGGTEAFF. DNA of the CDR3: TGTGCCAGCAGTGACTCGGGAGGGGGAGGAACTGAAGCTTTCTTT.

In this sample, this clone turned up once. This rearrangement joins TRBV11-2 to TRBJ2-7, with a possible D match to TRBD2 (5 bases). Germline V CDR1 and CDR2: SGHAT, FQNNGV. CDR3 length: 16 amino acids. The V and J ends lost 5 bases and 1 base respectively, with 18 bases between them. CDR3 nucleotide sequence: TGTGCCAGCAGCCCCCGGGGTGGAACGAGATCCTACGAGCAGTACTTC. It is translated as CASSPRGGTRSYEQYF.

The chain uses TRBV11-1 and TRBJ2-4; possibly TRBD1 for D (6 bases). CDR1 and CDR2 from the germline V gene are SGHAT and FQDESV (reference sequence). The CDR3 sequence is 15 residues long. Trimming cost V 5 bases and J 8 bases, with 19 bases left between them. The CDR3 nucleotides read TGTGCCAGCAGCGCGGTACAGGGAAAAAGGGACATTCAGTACTTC. Translating gives CASSAVQGKRDIQYF.

The V gene is TRBV2, the J gene TRBJ1-1; 7 bases agree with TRBD1. The ends lost 6 bases at V and 0 bases at J; junction bases unmatched: 7. This CDR3 comprises 15 residues. From germline, CDR1 is SNHLY and CDR2 FYNNEI. The CDR3 protein is CASRERQGLNTEAFF. The CDR3 nucleotides read TGTGCCAGCAGAGAAAGACAGGGTCTGAACACTGAAGCTTTCTTT.

Here the CDR3 reads CASSRRGGGTYEQYF. CDR3 nucleotide sequence: TGTGCCAGCAGCAGGAGGGGGGGCGGCACCTACGAGCAGTACTTC. The chain couples TRBV28 to TRBJ2-7, with a weak D call TRBD2 (7 bases). Trimming took 6 bases from V and 2 from J, leaving 17 bases between them. This CDR3 has 15 residues. Germline-derived CDR1 and CDR2 are MDHEN and SYDVKM.

This clone has just a few counts. The chain links TRBV2 to TRBJ1-2; TRBD1 agrees at 7 bases. Germline V lookup: CDR1 SNHLY, CDR2 FYNNEI. This CDR3 has 13 amino acids. The junction had 9 bases not matched to a gene; V was cut back by 7 bases and J by 7 bases. In DNA, the CDR3 is TGTGCCAGCACCCCTGACAGGGCCGGTGGCTACACCTTC. It encodes CASTPDRAGGYTF.

The CDR3 loop reads CAWSVVLAGAMLTGELFF. In nucleotides, the CDR3 is TGTGCCTGGAGTGTAGTGCTAGCGGGGGCCATGCTGACCGGGGAGCTGTTTTTT. This sequence joins TRBV30 and TRBJ2-2; the match to TRBD2 covers 10 bases. Germline V gives CDR1 GTSNPN, CDR2 SVGIG (reference sequence). The CDR3 is 18 amino acids. The V segment lost 0 bases and the J segment 5 bases; nucleotides outside the gene matches: 12.

This chain links TRBV4-2 with TRBJ2-5, with D maybe TRBD2 (5 bases). Germline V CDR1 and CDR2: LGHNA, YNFKEQ. V was cut by 4 bases and J by 5 bases, with 14 bases left in between. The CDR3 runs 14 residues. CDR3 sequence: CASSPPEVAETQYF. The CDR3 DNA is TGTGCCAGCAGCCCACCGGAGGTAGCCGAGACCCAGTACTTC.

This chain connects TRBV4-2 to TRBJ1-2; 7 nucleotides line up with TRBD1. The CDR3 loop spans 14 amino acids. V was clipped by 0 bases and J by 8 bases; unmatched bases: 6. The V gene's germline CDR1 is LGHNA and CDR2 YNFKEQ. The CDR3 region is CASSQERDREGYTF. CDR3 sequence (DNA): TGTGCCAGCAGCCAAGAAAGAGACAGGGAAGGCTACACCTTC.

This chain connects TRBV4-1 to TRBJ1-6; 7 bases line up with TRBD1. There are 18 residues in the CDR3. V lost 4 bases and J lost 1; bases outside the gene matches: 10. Germline assignment: CDR1 MGHRA and CDR2 YSYEKL. The CDR3 sequence: CASSPSTGAGSYNSPLHF. The CDR3 nucleotides read TGCGCCAGCAGCCCCTCTACAGGGGCAGGTTCCTATAATTCACCCCTCCACTTT.

The table lists this clone with a few counts. This chain joins TRBV6-6 and TRBJ1-2, with D unclear. Germline assignment: CDR1 MNHNY and CDR2 SVGAGI (reference sequence). This CDR3 is 15 amino acids long. V lost 5 bases to trimming and J lost 0 bases, with 13 bases between them. The CDR3: CASSIIRRANYGYTF. CDR3 sequence (DNA): TGTGCCAGCAGTATCATCCGTCGGGCTAACTATGGCTACACCTTC.

J is TRBJ2-7 and V is TRBV9; D not resolved. Germline CDR1 is SGDLS and CDR2 is YYNGEE. V dropped 2 bases and J dropped 6 bases, with 12 bases sitting between them. The CDR3 totals 13 residues. CDR3 amino acids: CASSVVPLSEQYF. The CDR3 DNA sequence: TGTGCCAGCAGCGTTGTCCCCCTGAGCGAGCAGTACTTC.

This rearrangement joins TRBV10-3 to TRBJ2-5, with D maybe TRBD2 (6 bases). Germline V lookup: CDR1 ENHRY, CDR2 SYGVKD. This CDR3 has 15 residues. V was cut by 3 bases and J by 2 bases, with 13 bases left in between. CDR3 loop: CAISEVPGVQETQYF. CDR3 nucleotide sequence: TGTGCCATCAGTGAAGTCCCGGGGGTACAAGAGACCCAGTACTTC.